The 3 T cell receptor beta chains below were found in one sample sequenced in a study of blood T cell repertoires in COVID-19. Clones were read by immunoSEQ multiplex PCR, and TCRdb kept only the in-frame ones, dropping some. This repertoire shows some 44,000 clones, about 92% found once; its top ten account for around 12%. Material: peripheral blood. Receptors were obtained from a human donor in a cohort sampled during active COVID-19.

The V call is TRBV4-1, the J call TRBJ2-2; 8 bases are a match to TRBD2. The CDR3 covers 15 residues. The germline V gene encodes CDR1 MGHRA and CDR2 YSYEKL. The trim removed 2 bases at V and 5 bases at J, leaving 4 bases unmatched. This CDR3 reads CASSQFQRGTGELFF. CDR3 nucleotides: TGCGCCAGCAGCCAATTCCAGCGGGGGACCGGGGAGCTGTTTTTT.

The rearrangement links TRBV14 to TRBJ1-4; possibly TRBD1 for D (6 bases). This CDR3 has 13 residues. Germline loops: CDR1 SGHDN, CDR2 FVKESK. V was pared by 2 bases and J by 7 bases, with 8 bases between. In nucleotides, the CDR3 is TGTGCCAGCAGCCAAAGACAGGCTGAAAAACTGTTTTTT. Residues: CASSQRQAEKLFF. The full variable domain, in which reference TRBV14 and TRBJ1-4 provide the parts outside the CDR3, is EAGVTQFPSHSVIEKGQTVTLRCDPISGHDNLYWYRRVMGKEIKFLLHFVKESKQDESGMPNNRFLAERTGGTYSTLKVQPAELEDSGVYFCASSQRQAEKLFFGSGTQLSVL.

The rearrangement links TRBV10-2 to TRBJ2-3, with a weak D call TRBD1 (6 bases). Germline values: CDR1 WSHSY, CDR2 SAAADI. V was trimmed by 3 bases and J by 2 bases, leaving 21 bases between them. The CDR3 extends over 18 amino acids. The CDR3: CASSDILNRDKNTDTQYF. As DNA, the CDR3 is TGCGCCAGCAGTGATATCTTGAACCGGGACAAAAACACAGATACGCAGTATTTT.